The clone carrying this T cell receptor (beta chain) showed up many times. Via MiXCR, TCRdb re-called the 5' RACE reads, giving one row per CDR3 protein. The sample includes over 200,000 distinct CDR3 sequences, 8% to 11% of them seen just once. The sample comes from a study of identical twins. This clonotype was obtained from a man aged 45-60 years in good health. The sequencing sample was made of memory T cells sorted from blood.

The CDR3 loop reads CASSHGTGGFLLHF. The CDR3, as DNA: TGCGCCAGCAGCCACGGGACAGGCGGCTTCCTCCTCCACTTT. The V and J genes are TRBV4-3 and TRBJ1-6; 8 bases align to TRBD1. V lost 3 bases and J lost 15; bases outside the gene matches: 10. The CDR3 sequence is 14 residues long. Germline values: CDR1 LGHNA, CDR2 YSLEER.